This T cell receptor (beta chain) was profiled in a study of blood T cell repertoires in COVID-19 (dated by TCRdb to 2018 to 2020). As for the study more broadly: Collaborator samples came from the United States, Italy and Spain and covered acute and convalescent phases of COVID-19. Deeply sampled blood TCRbeta repertoires from subjects exposed to, actively infected with, or recovered from COVID-19 were included in the dataset. The samples were drawn from the first 160 participants of the ongoing ImmuneRACE study and from 950 to 1,500 subjects provided by 6 global collaborators. The prospective study material was composed of cDNA or gDNA derived from T cells, B-cell-depleted T cells, or PBMCs. A freely available public database, intended as a resource for researchers studying the immune response to SARS-CoV-2, is where the repertoires were released. Where available, HLA class I and class II types were obtained from metadata supplied by the sample provider rather than from assay-based typing. The sample metadata nearly always contained a de-identified subject ID, COVID-19 status, age in years and sex.

A word on this clone: Its antigen specificity is not known. No qualities accompany the bases; no much larger clone lies one base away.

The CDR3 runs 16 residues from the cysteine to the phenylalanine. Kept here is only the CDR3 DNA, which spans 48 bases and is read in frame from base 1. Sequences LGHNA (CDR1) and YNFKEQ (CDR2) are obtained from the germline V gene. V has 3 bases trimmed and J has 8 bases trimmed; junction bases matching no gene number 8. General findings and caveats noted by the study authors: How much clinical and demographic metadata was included differed by source and by participant, and the metadata was provided uncurated.

TCRbeta CDR3 regions were amplified from genomic DNA using the immunoSEQ Assay, a bias-controlled multiplex PCR. Turning to the authors' computational methods: The number of nucleated cells in each sample was estimated by amplification of reference gene primers within the assay. Sequence reads were collapsed and filtered to measure the absolute abundance of every unique TCRbeta CDR3 rearrangement. For each sample, productive Simpson clonality was calculated as the square root of Simpson's diversity index across productive rearrangements. Held by TCRdb, this immuneACCESS table contains in-frame sequences only and omits some clones. Under half of the omission traces to an unresolved V gene where checked; the cause of the rest is unknown. The V and J calls and clone size come from that table; D and trimming were worked out from the DNA. The sample contains 150,000 to 200,000 clones, around 86% of them found a single time. Jointly, the top ten make up 7% of the sample.

The collaborating institutions used their own protocols to collect whole blood in K2EDTA tubes. For TCRbeta analysis, collaborators shipped samples as frozen whole blood, isolated PBMCs, or DNA extracted from either of those sample types. The sequence came from a woman over 75 in a cohort sampled during active or convalescent COVID-19. The sample consisted of peripheral blood. The chain is encoded by TRBV4-2 joined to TRBJ2-1; 12 middle bases align to TRBD2. The DNA sequence is TGTGCCAGCAGCCAGGCTAGCGGGAGGGCGAGCGATGAGCAGTTCTTC. Its translation is CASSQASGRASDEQFF.